This T cell receptor beta chain comes out of a study of PD-L1 blockade in urothelial cancer. Study information: Administration of atezolizumab to patients began in the mid-2010s, at 1,200 mg intravenously every 3 weeks.

The protocol was immunoSEQ multiplex PCR, while the TCRdb copy is restricted to in-frame clones and leaves out a portion. Here the sample spans about 21,000 clones, around 89% being singletons. This CDR3 spans 14 amino acids. Losses at the gene ends were 3 bases for V and 5 bases for J; bases not matched to a gene: 1. Germline CDR1 is SGDLS and CDR2 is YYNGEE. Specimen: PBMCs, collected around atezolizumab (anti-PD-L1) treatment. The rearrangement links TRBV9 to TRBJ2-7, with 14 bases identical to TRBD2. The TCR comes from a woman in her fifties or sixties with urothelial cancer. Written as DNA, the CDR3 is TGTGCCAGCAGCGCGGGACTAGCGGGAGACGAGCAGTACTTC. Translation: CASSAGLAGDEQYF.